The entry below describes one T cell receptor (beta chain). Its antigen is unidentified. Compared with germline, one end of the junction differs, possibly owing to a read error. This entry belongs to a study of blood T cells in healthy people across ages. Study-level findings and limits: Among long-lived donors, naive CD4+ cells were more numerous and diversity higher than in aged donors. TCR beta diversity, measured per million T cells, fell in a roughly linear way with age.

Combining a sample-barcoded 5' primer with a J-beta primer mix, a second PCR ran for roughly 6 to 12 cycles. TCRdb used MiXCR to reprocess the 5' RACE reads, holding one entry per CDR3 protein. The sample lists approximately 820,000 distinct CDR3 sequences, under 55% seen once, with 15% to 25% in the top ten. This CDR3 contains 13 residues. The V gene's germline CDR1 is MDHEN and CDR2 SYDVKM. Healthy Caucasians from Russia aged about 6 to 100 served as donors. The authors extracted at least 6 micrograms of total RNA per sample. The TCR comes from a man in his 60s in good health. The chain carries TRBV28 and TRBJ1-5; D unresolved. Sequencing was performed on blood. Written as DNA, the CDR3 is TGCGCCAGCAGTCCACCTTCCGGTGGGCCCCAGCATTTT. Amino acid sequence: CASSPPSGGPQHF.